The 27 T cell receptor beta chains presented below share a single source sample, sequenced in a study of monozygotic twins with inflammatory bowel disease. TCRdb derives one entry per CDR3 protein from the 5' RACE reads, leaving out DNA. The sample spans around 380,000 distinct CDR3 sequences; the ten largest clones claim more than 2%. Input material: blood. These receptors all come from a human donor with ulcerative colitis or Crohn's disease, or a healthy co-twin of an affected twin (not recorded which).

This CDR3 reads CASRRPTPGSTEAFF. The chain couples TRBV5-1 to TRBJ1-1; TCRdb outputs TRBD1, but without DNA this stays unchecked. The CDR3 loop spans 15 amino acids. The germline V gene encodes CDR1 SGHRS and CDR2 YFSETQ.

The chain is built from TRBV5-6 and TRBJ2-2; TCRdb indicates TRBD1, and absent DNA this call remains unverified. Germline CDR1 is SGHDT and CDR2 is YYEEEE. The CDR3 totals 15 residues. CDR3 loop: CASSWAGGNTGELFF.

CDR3: CASSFLGKRAGNTIYF. The rearrangement links TRBV12-3 or TRBV12-4 to TRBJ1-3. This CDR3 has 16 residues.

The chain links TRBV7-9 to TRBJ2-3; the TCRdb call, TRBD1, lacks DNA for checking. This CDR3 spans 15 amino acids. Germline CDR1 is SEHNR and CDR2 is FQNEAQ (reference sequence). CDR3 loop: CASSVQGASTDTQYF.

This chain connects TRBV5-5 to TRBJ1-6; the D call from TCRdb, TRBD1, cannot be confirmed without DNA. This CDR3 spans 17 amino acids. Germline V gene data show CDR1 as SGHKS and CDR2 as YYEKEE (reference sequence). The CDR3 sequence: CASSSGWTGAAGSPLHF.

This sequence joins TRBV20-1 and TRBJ2-7; TCRdb's D call, TRBD1, is unchecked because there is no DNA. Germline V gene sequence: CDR1 DFQATT, CDR2 SNEGSKA (reference sequence). The CDR3 extends over 14 amino acids. The CDR3 is CSASTRGSYYEQYF.

The V call is TRBV5-1, the J call TRBJ1-2; the D call of TRBD1 rests on TCRdb alone, since no DNA is present to check it. The CDR3 consists of 14 residues. Germline V CDR1 and CDR2: SGHRS, YFSETQ. The CDR3 protein is CASSLEYQGDGYTF.

The chain recombines TRBV20-1 with TRBJ1-3; no DNA is available, so the TRBD1 call from TCRdb remains unchecked. Per the germline V gene, CDR1 is DFQATT and CDR2 is SNEGSKA (reference sequence). The CDR3 consists of 15 residues. The CDR3 reads CSAREEVGPGNTIYF.

The chain is built from TRBV5-1 and TRBJ1-1; TCRdb calls TRBD1, which cannot be checked without DNA. CDR3 length equals 16 residues. Per the germline V gene, CDR1 is SGHRS and CDR2 is YFSETQ. CDR3: CASSFLPTGVNTEAFF. Together with reference TRBV5-1 and TRBJ1-1, the CDR3 gives the full variable domain: KAGVTQTPRYLIKTRGQQVTLSCSPISGHRSVSWYQQTPGQGLQFLFEYFSETQRNKGNFPGRFSGRQFSNSRSEMNVSTLELGDSALYLCASSFLPTGVNTEAFFGQGTRLTVV.

This chain links TRBV4-3 with TRBJ1-2; with no DNA, the TCRdb D assignment of TRBD1 cannot be verified. The CDR3 totals 16 residues. Germline lookup yields CDR1 LGHNA and CDR2 YSLEER. The CDR3 loop is CASIPNLGAYNYGYTF.

The chain is built from TRBV6-1 and TRBJ1-2; TCRdb's D call of TRBD1 is untestable without DNA. This CDR3 contains 15 residues. Germline assignment: CDR1 MNHNS and CDR2 SASEGT. CDR3 sequence: CASSAPSTGIHGYTF.

The chain uses TRBV5-8 and TRBJ2-4; without DNA, the TCRdb call of TRBD2 cannot be checked. Germline CDR1 is SGHTS and CDR2 is YDEGEE. This CDR3 comprises 15 residues. CDR3 loop: CASSPLREGENIQYF.

The V and J genes are TRBV29-1 and TRBJ2-1. Germline CDR1 SQVTM, CDR2 ANQGSEA. The CDR3 extends over 15 amino acids. The CDR3: CSVGGDNQPDNEQFF.

The CDR3 protein is CASSPHVGGPSGELFF. The chain has TRBV9 and TRBJ2-2; TCRdb's D gene call, TRBD2, goes unchecked for lack of DNA. Germline CDR1 and CDR2: SGDLS and YYNGEE. This CDR3 comprises 16 residues.

The chain recombines TRBV3-1 with TRBJ2-7. CDR1 and CDR2 from the germline V gene are LGHDT and YNNKEL (reference sequence). There are 13 residues in the CDR3. This chain's CDR3 is CASSQPPLYEQYF.

This chain joins TRBV9 and TRBJ1-2. The CDR3 covers 14 residues. Germline CDR1 and CDR2: SGDLS and YYNGEE. The CDR3: CASSVGSIGYGYTF.

This chain joins TRBV7-2 and TRBJ2-3. From germline, CDR1 is SGHTA and CDR2 FQGNSA. CDR3 length: 12 amino acids. The chain's CDR3 is CASSLLSDTQYF.

The V gene is TRBV14, the J gene TRBJ2-5; TCRdb lists TRBD1, though no DNA is available to test this call. Germline-derived CDR1 and CDR2 are SGHDN and FVKESK. This CDR3 has 16 residues. CDR3 region: CASSQLGARYEETQYF.

This chain connects TRBV18 to TRBJ2-1; lacking DNA, the TRBD2 call made by TCRdb goes unchecked. The V gene's germline CDR1 is KGHSH and CDR2 LQKENI. The CDR3 contains 18 residues. The CDR3 is CASSPRDIAGGPYNEQFF.

The genes are TRBV6-1 and TRBJ1-2; TCRdb's D call, TRBD1, is unchecked because there is no DNA. This CDR3 spans 14 amino acids. CDR1 and CDR2 from the germline V gene are MNHNS and SASEGT. The CDR3: CASAAGTGVYGYTF.

The V and J genes are TRBV7-6 and TRBJ2-2; TCRdb outputs TRBD1, but without DNA this stays unchecked. CDR3 size: 14 residues. The germline gives CDR1 SGHVS, CDR2 FNYEAQ. The CDR3 is CASSSYRDDGELFF.

The chain links TRBV7-2 to TRBJ2-7; TCRdb calls TRBD1, which cannot be checked without DNA. The CDR3 covers 15 residues. Looked up from germline, CDR1 is SGHTA and CDR2 is FQGNSA. This chain's CDR3 is CASSSTPGTGYEQYF.

The chain links TRBV7-9 to TRBJ1-5; TCRdb lists TRBD1, though no DNA is available to test this call. This CDR3 has 15 amino acids. Germline CDR1 SEHNR, CDR2 FQNEAQ (reference sequence). CDR3 protein: CASSLGSPENQPQHF.

The chain employs TRBV19 and TRBJ2-6; TCRdb designates TRBD1, a call that cannot be tested without DNA. Germline CDR1 reads LNHDA; CDR2 reads SQIVND (reference sequence). The CDR3 extends over 16 amino acids. The CDR3 loop is CASSPGTFSGANVLTF.

The CDR3 sequence: CASAAAGGSREQYF. V gene TRBV6-6 combines with J gene TRBJ2-7; the D call of TRBD1 rests on TCRdb alone, since no DNA is present to check it. The CDR3 runs to 14 residues. CDR1 is MNHNY, CDR2 SVGAGI, per germline (reference sequence).

The genes are TRBV20-1 and TRBJ2-2; with no DNA, the TCRdb D assignment of TRBD1 cannot be verified. The germline V gene has CDR1 DFQATT and CDR2 SNEGSKA (reference sequence). This CDR3 is 14 amino acids long. Here the CDR3 reads CSARRRGNTGELFF.

The chain is built from TRBV5-6 and TRBJ2-7. Germline CDR1 reads SGHDT; CDR2 reads YYEEEE. The CDR3 has 14 residues. CDR3 loop: CASSAYFLSYEQYF.